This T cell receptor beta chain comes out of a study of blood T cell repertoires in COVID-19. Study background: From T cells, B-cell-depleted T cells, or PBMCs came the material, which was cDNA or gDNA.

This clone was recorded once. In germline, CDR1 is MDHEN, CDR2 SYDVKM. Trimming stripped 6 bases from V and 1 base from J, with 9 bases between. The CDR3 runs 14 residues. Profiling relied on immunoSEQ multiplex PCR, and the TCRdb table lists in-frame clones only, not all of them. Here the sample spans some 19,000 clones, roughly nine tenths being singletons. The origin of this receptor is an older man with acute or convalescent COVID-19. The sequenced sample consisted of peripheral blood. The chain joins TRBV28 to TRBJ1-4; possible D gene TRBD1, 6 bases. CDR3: CASREQGTNEKLFF. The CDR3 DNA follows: TGTGCCAGCAGGGAACAGGGAACTAATGAAAAACTGTTTTTT.